This section outlines one TCR beta chain sequence together with its context. Which cohort a participant joined came from the clinical history participants gave. The germline gives CDR1 SGHRS, CDR2 YFSETQ. V shed 2 bases and J 2 bases; nucleotides not matched to a gene: 3. CDR3 length: 15 residues. Authors' data handling: Estimation of nucleated cell counts relied on the amplification of reference gene primers. The data were produced by immunoSEQ multiplex PCR, yet TCRdb's version contains in-frame clones alone and is incomplete. The DNA gave D and trimming, while V, J and clone size come from that table. The data show around 140,000 clones, approximately 79% seen once. This sample is part of a study of blood T cell repertoires in COVID-19.

Source material: PBMCs or T cells enriched from blood (not recorded which). The chain carries TRBV5-1 and TRBJ2-3; 9 nucleotides agree with TRBD2. The TCR comes from a woman between 50 and 59 years old who had recovered from COVID-19. The CDR3 sequence is CASSFPSGNTDTQYF. CDR3 bases: TGCGCCAGCAGCTTCCCTAGCGGGAACACAGATACGCAGTATTTT.